A single T cell receptor (beta chain) is shown here with its context. This clonotype was observed once. No cognate antigen has been identified for it. Within one base of it there is no much larger clone, and no base qualities were kept. The data originate from a study of T-cell memory formation after mild COVID-19 (dated by TCRdb to 2020 to 2023). A note on the overall study: TCR sequence clusters from the two donors were found to be largely donor specific. In two donors, T-cell clones that expanded and contracted after mild COVID-19 were followed by sequencing TCRalpha and TCRbeta repertoires longitudinally. The cohort comprised two young, previously healthy adult volunteers, one female and one male.

Including the terminal cysteine and phenylalanine, the CDR3 comprises 17 residues. Of all the DNA, just the CDR3 is kept, 51 bases in frame from base 1. Trimming at the junction amounts to 6 bases on V and 0 bases on J, and the germline ends lie 18 bases apart. CDR1 and CDR2 (MNHNY, SVGAGI) derive from the germline V gene (reference sequence). TCRdb records Illumina NovaSeq 6000 as the sequencer. TCRalpha and TCRbeta cDNA libraries were constructed by 5'RACE with constant-segment primers, with sample barcodes and unique molecular identifiers being introduced. Trizol reagent was used to extract RNA from every sample. Libraries were amplified in two PCR steps, with a second sample barcode and Illumina TruSeq adapters added in the second step. Sequencing of libraries was performed on an Illumina NovaSeq with 2 x 150 bp paired-end reads. The original pipeline was this. The reads were demultiplexed and collapsed into UMI-guided consensus sequences using migec v1.2.7. Using mixcr v2.1.11, UMI consensuses were aligned to TRA and TRB V and J templates and then assembled into clonotypes. Expanded or contracted clonotypes were those called significant by both edgeR and NoisET, with noise models trained on biological replicates. For edgeR calls, the cutoffs were a false discovery rate-adjusted p below 0.01 and a log2 fold-change threshold of 1. As an exploratory analysis of dynamics, PCA with hierarchical clustering was applied to max-normalized trajectories of the 1000 most abundant clonotypes. Each responding clone was given a CD4 or CD8 phenotype based on the CD4+ and CD8+ repertoires, which had been sequenced separately. The raw public data were reprocessed by TCRdb itself: fastp quality trimming at Q25, MiXCR clonotype calling, in-frame beta chains only. Under each unique CDR3 protein, matching rows form one entry showing the most common genes and DNA. The V and J calls come from TCRdb's annotation, not from the publication. This sample comprises 470,000 or so distinct CDR3 sequences, around 18% of them detected only once. In total, the top ten clones hold 7.5% to 10% of the sample.

Ficoll-Paque density gradient centrifugation was used to isolate PBMCs. Points the paper makes about the study in general: Clones that contracted from day 15 to 85 showed balanced CD4/CD8 phenotypes, whereas a second wave of clones that expanded from day 15 to 37 leaned towards CD4+. The study covered only a couple of mild cases, and larger cohorts including severe cases with pre-infection samples were considered necessary. Some responding clones were found in pre-infection memory, which suggests that pre-existing cross-reactive memory T cells took part in the SARS-CoV-2 response. SARS-CoV-2 specificity of the second-wave clones peaking on day 37 was not confirmed. Contracting CD4+ clones were found mainly in CM and EM memory subsets, while CD8+ clones were enriched in EMRA.

The chain was built from TRBV6-6 and TRBJ1-3, and the D gene may be TRBD1, 5 bases matching. The sample taken for sequencing was PBMCs or a T cell subset sorted from them (not recorded which). The clonotype originates from an adult woman who had mild COVID-19 (a few samples of this study predate the infection). The sample titles of this study are shuffled in the database, so cell type and time point are left out; the donor was told from shared clones. The nucleotide sequence is given as TGTGCCAGCAGGTACGGCCCAAGGGGAAACTCTGGAAACACCATATATTTT. Its protein product is CASRYGPRGNSGNTIYF.